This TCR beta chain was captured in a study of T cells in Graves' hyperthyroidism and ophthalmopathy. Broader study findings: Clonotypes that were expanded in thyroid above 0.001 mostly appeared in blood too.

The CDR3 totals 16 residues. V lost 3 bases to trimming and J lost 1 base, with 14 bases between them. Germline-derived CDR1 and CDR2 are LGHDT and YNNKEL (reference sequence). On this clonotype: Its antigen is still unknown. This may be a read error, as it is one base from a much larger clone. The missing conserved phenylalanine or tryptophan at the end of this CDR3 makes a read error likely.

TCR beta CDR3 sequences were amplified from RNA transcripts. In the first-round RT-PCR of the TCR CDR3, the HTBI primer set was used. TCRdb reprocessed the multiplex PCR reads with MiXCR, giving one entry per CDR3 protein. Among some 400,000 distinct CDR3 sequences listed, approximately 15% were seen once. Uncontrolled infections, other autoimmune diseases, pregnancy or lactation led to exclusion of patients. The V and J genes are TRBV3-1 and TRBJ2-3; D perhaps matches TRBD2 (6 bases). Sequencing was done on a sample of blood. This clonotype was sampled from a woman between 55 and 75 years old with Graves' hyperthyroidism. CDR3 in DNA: TGTGCCAGCAGCCAGGGGCTAGCGCTTGGCACAGATACGCAGTATCTT. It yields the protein CASSQGLALGTDTQYL.